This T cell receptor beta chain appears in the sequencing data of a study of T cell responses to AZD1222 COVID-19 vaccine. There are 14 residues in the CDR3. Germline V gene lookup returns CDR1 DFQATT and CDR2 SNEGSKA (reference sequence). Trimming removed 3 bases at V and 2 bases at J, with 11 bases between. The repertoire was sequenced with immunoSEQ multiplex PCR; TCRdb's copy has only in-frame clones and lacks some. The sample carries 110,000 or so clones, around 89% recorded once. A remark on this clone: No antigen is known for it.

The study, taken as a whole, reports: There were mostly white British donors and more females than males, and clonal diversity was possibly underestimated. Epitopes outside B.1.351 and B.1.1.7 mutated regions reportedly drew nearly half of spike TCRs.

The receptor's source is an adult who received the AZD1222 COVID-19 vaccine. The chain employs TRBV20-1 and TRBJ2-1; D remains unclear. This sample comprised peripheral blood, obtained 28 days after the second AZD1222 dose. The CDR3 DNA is TGCAGTGCTAGTGAGCAGGCCGCCTACAATGAGCAGTTCTTC. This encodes CSASEQAAYNEQFF.